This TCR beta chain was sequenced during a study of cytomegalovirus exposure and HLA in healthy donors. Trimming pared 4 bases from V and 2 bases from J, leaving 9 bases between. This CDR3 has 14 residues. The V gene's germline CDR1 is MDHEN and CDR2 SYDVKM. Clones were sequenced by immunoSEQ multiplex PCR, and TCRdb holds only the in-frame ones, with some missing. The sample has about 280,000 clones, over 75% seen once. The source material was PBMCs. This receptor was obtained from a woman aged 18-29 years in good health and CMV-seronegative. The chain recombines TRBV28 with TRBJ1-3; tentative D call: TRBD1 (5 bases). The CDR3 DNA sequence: TGTGCCAGCAGTTACCAGGGCCCTGGAAACACCATATATTTT. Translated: CASSYQGPGNTIYF. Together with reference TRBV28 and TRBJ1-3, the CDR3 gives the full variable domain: DVKVTQSSRYLVKRTGEKVFLECVQDMDHENMFWYRQDPGLGLRLIYFSYDVKMKEKGDIPEGYSVSREKKERFSLILESASTNQTSMYLCASSYQGPGNTIYFGEGSWLTVV.